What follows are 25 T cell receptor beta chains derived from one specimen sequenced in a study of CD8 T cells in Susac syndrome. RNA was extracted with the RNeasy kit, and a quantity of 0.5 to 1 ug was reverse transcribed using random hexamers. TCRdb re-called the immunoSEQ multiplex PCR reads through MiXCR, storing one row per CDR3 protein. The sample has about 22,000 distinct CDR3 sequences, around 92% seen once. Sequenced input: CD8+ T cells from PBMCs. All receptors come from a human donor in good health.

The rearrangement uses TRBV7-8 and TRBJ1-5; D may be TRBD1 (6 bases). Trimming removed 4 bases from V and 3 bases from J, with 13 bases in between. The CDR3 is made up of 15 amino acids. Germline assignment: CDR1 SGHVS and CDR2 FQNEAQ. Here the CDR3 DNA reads TGTGCCAGCAGCTACACTACAGGGAACAATCAGCCCCAGCATTTT. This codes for CASSYTTGNNQPQHF.

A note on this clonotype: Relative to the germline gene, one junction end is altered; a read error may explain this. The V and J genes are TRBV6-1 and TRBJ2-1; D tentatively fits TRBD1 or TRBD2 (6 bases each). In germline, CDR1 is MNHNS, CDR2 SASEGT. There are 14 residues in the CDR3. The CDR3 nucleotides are TGTGCCAGCAGCGAAGGGGGACTGGTTAATGAGCAGTTCTTC. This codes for CASSEGGLVNEQFF.

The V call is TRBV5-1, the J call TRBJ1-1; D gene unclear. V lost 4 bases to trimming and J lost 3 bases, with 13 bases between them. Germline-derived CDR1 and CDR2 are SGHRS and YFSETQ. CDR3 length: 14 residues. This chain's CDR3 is CASSHLERDTEAFF. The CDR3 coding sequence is TGCGCCAGCAGCCACCTTGAAAGGGACACTGAAGCTTTCTTT.

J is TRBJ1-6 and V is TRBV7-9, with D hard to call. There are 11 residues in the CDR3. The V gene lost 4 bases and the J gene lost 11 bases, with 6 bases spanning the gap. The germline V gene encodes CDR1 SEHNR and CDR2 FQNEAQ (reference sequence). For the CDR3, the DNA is TGTGCCAGCAGCTATACAGCACCCCTCCACTTT. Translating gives CASSYTAPLHF.

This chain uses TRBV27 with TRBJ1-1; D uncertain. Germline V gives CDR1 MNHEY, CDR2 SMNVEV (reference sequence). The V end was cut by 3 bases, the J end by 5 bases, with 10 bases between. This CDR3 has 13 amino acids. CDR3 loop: CASSLSAGTEAFF. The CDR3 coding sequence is TGTGCCAGCAGTTTGAGCGCGGGTACTGAAGCTTTCTTT.

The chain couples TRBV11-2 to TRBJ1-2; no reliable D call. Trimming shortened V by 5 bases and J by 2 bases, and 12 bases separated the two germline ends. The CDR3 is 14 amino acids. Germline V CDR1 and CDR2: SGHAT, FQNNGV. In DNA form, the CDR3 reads TGTGCCAGCAGCCCTGAGGACGGGAACTATGGCTACACCTTC. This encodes CASSPEDGNYGYTF.

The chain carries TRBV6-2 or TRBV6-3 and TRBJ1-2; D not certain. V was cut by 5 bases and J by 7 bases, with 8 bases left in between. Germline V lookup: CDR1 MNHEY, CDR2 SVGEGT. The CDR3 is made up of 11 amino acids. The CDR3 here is CASSQGGGYTF. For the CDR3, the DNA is TGTGCCAGCAGTCAAGGAGGTGGCTACACCTTC.

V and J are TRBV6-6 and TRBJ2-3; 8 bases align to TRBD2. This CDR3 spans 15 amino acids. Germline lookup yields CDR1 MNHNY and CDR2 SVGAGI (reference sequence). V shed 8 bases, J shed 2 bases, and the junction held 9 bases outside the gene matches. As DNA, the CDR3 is TGTGCCAGCTCGGGGGGGCCCCTATTCACAGATACGCAGTATTTT. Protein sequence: CASSGGPLFTDTQYF.

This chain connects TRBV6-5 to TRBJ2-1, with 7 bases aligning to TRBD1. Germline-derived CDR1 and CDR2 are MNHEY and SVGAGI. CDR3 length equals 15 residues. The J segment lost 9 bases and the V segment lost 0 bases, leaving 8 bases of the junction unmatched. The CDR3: CASSYSTTGASEQFF. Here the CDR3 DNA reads TGTGCCAGCAGTTACTCGACCACAGGGGCGAGTGAGCAGTTCTTC.

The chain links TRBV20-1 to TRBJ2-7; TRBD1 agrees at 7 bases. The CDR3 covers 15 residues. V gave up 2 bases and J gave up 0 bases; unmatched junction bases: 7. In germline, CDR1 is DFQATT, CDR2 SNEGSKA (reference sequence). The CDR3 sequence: CSARSGTESSYEQYF. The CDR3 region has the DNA TGCAGTGCTAGATCCGGGACAGAAAGCTCCTACGAGCAGTACTTC.

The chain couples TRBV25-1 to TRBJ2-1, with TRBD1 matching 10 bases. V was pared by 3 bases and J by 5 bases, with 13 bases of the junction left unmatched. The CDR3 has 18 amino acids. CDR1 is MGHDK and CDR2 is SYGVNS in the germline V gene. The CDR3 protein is CASSDRGTGAGGNNEQFF. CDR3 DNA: TGTGCCAGCAGTGACCGCGGGACAGGGGCGGGTGGAAACAATGAGCAGTTCTTC.

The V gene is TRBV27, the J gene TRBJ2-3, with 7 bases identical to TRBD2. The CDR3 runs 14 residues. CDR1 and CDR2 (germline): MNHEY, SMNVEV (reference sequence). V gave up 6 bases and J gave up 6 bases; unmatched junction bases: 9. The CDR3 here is CASSAVRGGDTQYF. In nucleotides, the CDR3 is TGTGCCAGCAGCGCTGTGAGGGGAGGGGATACGCAGTATTTT.

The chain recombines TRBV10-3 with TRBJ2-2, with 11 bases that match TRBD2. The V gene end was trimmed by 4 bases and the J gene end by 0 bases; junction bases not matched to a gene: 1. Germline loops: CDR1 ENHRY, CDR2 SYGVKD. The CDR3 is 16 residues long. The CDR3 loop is CAISGGLAANTGELFF. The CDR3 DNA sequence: TGTGCCATCAGTGGGGGACTAGCGGCGAACACCGGGGAGCTGTTTTTT.

CDR3 protein: CSVYRYKFPWSGDPYNEQFF. CDR3 DNA: TGCAGCGTCTACAGATACAAGTTCCCGTGGTCAGGGGACCCCTACAATGAGCAGTTCTTC. The chain couples TRBV29-1 to TRBJ2-1; tentative D call: TRBD1 (6 bases). The CDR3 is 20 residues long. CDR1 is SQVTM and CDR2 is ANQGSEA in the germline V gene. V was trimmed by 6 bases and J by 2 bases, leaving 32 bases between them.

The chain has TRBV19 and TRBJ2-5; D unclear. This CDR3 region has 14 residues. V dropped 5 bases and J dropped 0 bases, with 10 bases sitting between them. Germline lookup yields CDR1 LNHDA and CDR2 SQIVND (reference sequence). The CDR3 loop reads CASSGIGNQETQYF. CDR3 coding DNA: TGTGCCAGTAGTGGGATTGGGAACCAAGAGACCCAGTACTTC.

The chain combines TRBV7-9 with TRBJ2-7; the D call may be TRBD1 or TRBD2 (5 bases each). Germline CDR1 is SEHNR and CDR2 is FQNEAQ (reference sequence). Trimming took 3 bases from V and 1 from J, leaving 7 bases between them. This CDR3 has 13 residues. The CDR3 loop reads CASSFEGSYEQYF. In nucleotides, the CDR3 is TGTGCCAGCAGCTTCGAGGGGTCCTACGAGCAGTACTTC.

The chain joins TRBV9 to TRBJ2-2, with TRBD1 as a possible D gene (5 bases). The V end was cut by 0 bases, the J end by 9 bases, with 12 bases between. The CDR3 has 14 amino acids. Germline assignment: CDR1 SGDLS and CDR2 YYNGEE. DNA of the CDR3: TGTGCCAGCAGCGTAGGAAGGGGTCAGTGGGAGCTGTTTTTT. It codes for CASSVGRGQWELFF. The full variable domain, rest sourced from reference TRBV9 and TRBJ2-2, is DSGVTQTPKHLITATGQRVTLRCSPRSGDLSVYWYQQSLDQGLQFLIQYYNGEERAKGNILERFSAQQFPDLHSELNLSSLELGDSALYFCASSVGRGQWELFFGEGSRLTVL.

DNA for the CDR3: TGCAGTGCTAGGTCTAGCGGGGGCCTTAGCTCCTACAATGAGCAGTTCTTC. Protein sequence: CSARSSGGLSSYNEQFF. The chain couples TRBV20-1 to TRBJ2-1, with 10 bases that match TRBD2. J was trimmed by 0 bases and V by 3 bases; bases with no gene match: 8. The CDR3 covers 17 residues. Germline loops: CDR1 DFQATT, CDR2 SNEGSKA (reference sequence).

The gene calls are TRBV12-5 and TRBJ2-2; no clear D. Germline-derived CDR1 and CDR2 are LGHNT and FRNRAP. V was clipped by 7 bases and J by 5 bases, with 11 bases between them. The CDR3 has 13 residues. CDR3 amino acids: CASALKFTGELFF. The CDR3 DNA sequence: TGTGCTAGTGCCCTTAAATTTACCGGGGAGCTGTTTTTT.

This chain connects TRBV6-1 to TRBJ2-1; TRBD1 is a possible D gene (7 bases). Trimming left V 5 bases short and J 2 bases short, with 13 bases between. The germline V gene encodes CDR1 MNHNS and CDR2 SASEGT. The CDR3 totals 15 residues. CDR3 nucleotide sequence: TGTGCCAGCAGTCCCGCAGGGGGGACCTACAATGAGCAGTTCTTC. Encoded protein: CASSPAGGTYNEQFF.

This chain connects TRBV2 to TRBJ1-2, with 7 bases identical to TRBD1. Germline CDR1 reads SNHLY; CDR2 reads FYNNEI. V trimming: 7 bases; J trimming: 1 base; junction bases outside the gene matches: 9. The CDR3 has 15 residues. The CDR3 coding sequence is TGTGCCAGCACAAGTAACAGGGGAAATAACTATGGCTACACCTTC. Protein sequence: CASTSNRGNNYGYTF.

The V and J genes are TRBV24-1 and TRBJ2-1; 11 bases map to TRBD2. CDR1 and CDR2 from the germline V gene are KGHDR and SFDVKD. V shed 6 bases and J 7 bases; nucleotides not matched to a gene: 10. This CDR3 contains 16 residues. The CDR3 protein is CATSPTGTSGYNEQFF. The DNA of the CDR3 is TGTGCCACCAGTCCAACCGGGACTAGCGGTTATAATGAGCAGTTCTTC.

The CDR3 DNA reads as TGTGCCAGCAGCTTATACGATAGAGGGAAGACAGATACGCAGTATTTT. It encodes CASSLYDRGKTDTQYF. J is TRBJ2-3 and V is TRBV7-9; perhaps TRBD2 as D (5 bases). CDR1 is SEHNR, CDR2 FQNEAQ, per germline (reference sequence). Deletions cut 2 bases from V and 3 bases from J, with 15 bases between. CDR3 length: 16 residues.

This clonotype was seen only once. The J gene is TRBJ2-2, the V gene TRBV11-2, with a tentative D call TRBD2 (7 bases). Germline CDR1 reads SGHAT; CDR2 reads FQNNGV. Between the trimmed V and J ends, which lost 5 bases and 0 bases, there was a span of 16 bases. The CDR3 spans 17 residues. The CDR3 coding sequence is TGTGCCAGCAGCCTGGGGGGGCAGGCCCCGAACACCGGGGAGCTGTTTTTT. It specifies CASSLGGQAPNTGELFF.

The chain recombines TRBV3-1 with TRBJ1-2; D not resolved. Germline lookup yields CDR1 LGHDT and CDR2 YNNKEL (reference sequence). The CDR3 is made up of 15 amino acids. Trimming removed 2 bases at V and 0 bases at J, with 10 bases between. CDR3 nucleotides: TGTGCCAGCAGCCAAAACCTACTTTCTAACTATGGCTACACCTTC. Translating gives CASSQNLLSNYGYTF.